This note documents a single TCR beta chain sequence. What it binds is unknown. TCR alpha and beta CDR3 regions were amplified from RNA using iRepertoire nested multiplex PCR. Tissue mRNA or PBMC total RNA, 100-400 ng, went into one-step reverse transcription and amplification. TCRdb re-analysed the multiplex PCR reads in MiXCR, keeping a single row per CDR3 protein. The table lists approximately 120,000 distinct CDR3 sequences, 25% to 30% of them singletons. The record originates from a study of glioma-infiltrating T cells. Study conclusions and caveats: Non-neoplastic patients had below-expected tissue-blood divergence, while all gliomas exceeded expectation. Very few CDR3 sequences were shared between tissue and blood.

Germline CDR1 reads LGHDT; CDR2 reads YNNKEL (reference sequence). There are 15 residues in the CDR3. Trimming cost V 5 bases and J 4 bases; bases outside gene matches: 4. Sequenced input: glioma tissue, nonneoplastic brain tissue, or PBMCs (not recorded which). The clonotype comes from a human donor with low-grade glioma or glioblastoma, undergoing nonglioma brain surgery, or in good health (not recorded which). The J gene is TRBJ2-1, the V gene TRBV3-1, with 11 bases matching TRBD2. The CDR3 region is CASSKGLAEYNEQFF. The CDR3 region has the DNA TGTGCCAGCAGCAAGGGACTAGCGGAGTACAATGAGCAGTTCTTC.